Described below is a single TCR beta chain sequence and its context. Its antigen target is currently unknown. Per-base quality was not reported, and no clone a single base away is much larger than it. Library prep was done by the immunoSEQ multiplex PCR assay. The authors processed their data as follows. A statistical classification framework was built to diagnose cytomegalovirus status from the catalog of TCR beta chain sequences. TCRdb's version of the immuneACCESS table is confined to in-frame rearrangements and falls short of the full clone set. An unresolved V gene accounts for under half of the shortfall where checked; the remainder is of unknown origin. V, J and clone size reflect that table, while D and trimming were determined from the DNA. The sample includes 110,000 or so clones, with 86% observed a single time. In total, the top ten clones hold around 5.1% of the sample. The sample originates from a study of cytomegalovirus exposure and HLA in healthy donors (dated by TCRdb to the late 2010s). Regarding the research as a whole: The 666 repertoires of the first cohort and the 110 or so validation repertoires were produced on the same platform, according to a later analysis. The study aimed to test whether signatures of past pathogen exposure could be identified by cataloging public T cell receptors. In addition to the first cohort of 666 subjects, a separate validation cohort of over 90 different subjects was used. High-throughput TCR immunosequencing, statistical association of individual TCRs with disease status, and machine learning were combined to predict cytomegalovirus infection status.

On the study overall, not on this receptor specifically: According to the authors, the approach could potentially be generalized to other disease states and immunological phenotypes. The study gave a list of about 150 TCR beta chains associated with cytomegalovirus. In vitro tests confirmed that a few of the cytomegalovirus-associated TCR beta chains recognize cytomegalovirus antigens. Subsequent analysis determined that TCRs grouped into clusters in the first cohort also showed a tendency toward co-occurrence across the 120 validation repertoires, and approximately 93% of cluster scores exceeded 0. A later analysis lacked HLA typing for the validation cohort, so it scored co-occurrence in that cohort across all 120 or so repertoires. Most TCR sequences were seen in very few donors, while some public TCRs were found in many individuals. Cytomegalovirus status was reported to be diagnosed by the classifier with high specificity and sensitivity in both the original and validation cohorts.

Ends trimmed: V by 4 bases, J by 8 bases; bases unmatched to a gene: 12. Sequences SEHNR (CDR1) and FQNEAQ (CDR2) are obtained from the germline V gene (reference sequence). The CDR3 contains 16 residues, cysteine and phenylalanine counted. Only CDR3 DNA remains: 48 bases, in frame from the first base. The donors were included in the validation cohort of some 120 subjects, a group kept apart from the roughly 700-subject first cohort. The sequenced sample consisted of PBMCs. The TCR originated in a man aged 18 to 30 in good health and CMV-seronegative. This chain is built from TRBV7-9 and TRBJ1-2, with 11 bases matching TRBD1. In nucleotide form, the sequence is TGTGCCAGCAGCTCAGACCGGGGACAGGGGGGAGGAGGCTACACCTTC. It translates as CASSSDRGQGGGGYTF.